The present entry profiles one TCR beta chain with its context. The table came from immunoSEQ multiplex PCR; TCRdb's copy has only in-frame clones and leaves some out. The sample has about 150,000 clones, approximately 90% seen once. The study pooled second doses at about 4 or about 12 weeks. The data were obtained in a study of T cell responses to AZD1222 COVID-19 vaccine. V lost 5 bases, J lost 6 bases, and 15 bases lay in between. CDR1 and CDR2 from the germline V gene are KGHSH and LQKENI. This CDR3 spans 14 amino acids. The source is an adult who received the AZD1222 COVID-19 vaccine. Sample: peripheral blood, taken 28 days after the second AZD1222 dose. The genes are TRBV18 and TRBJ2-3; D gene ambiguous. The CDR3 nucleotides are TGTGCCAGCTCATTGACGAGTAAGGACGATACGCAGTATTTT. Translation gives CASSLTSKDDTQYF.